The rows below give T cell receptor beta chains drawn from one sample of a study of blood T cell repertoires in COVID-19. Repertoires were generated with immunoSEQ multiplex PCR, while TCRdb's copy carries only in-frame clones and drops some. The data contain approximately 110,000 clones, 75% to 90% of them seen just once; the ten biggest clones take up about an eighth. The sequencing sample was made of peripheral blood. The receptors stem from a human donor in a cohort sampled during active COVID-19. The CDR3 runs from the conserved cysteine through the conserved F or W. The D gene is left open where the match is weak. The size entry is marked missing in some rows and otherwise reads once, few, many or a size class.

clone_size,j_call,d_call,v_call,cdr3_nt,cdr3_aa
.,TRBJ2-7,TRBD1,TRBV28,TGTGCCAGCACTAGGGACAGCCCCAACGAGCAGTACTTC,CASTRDSPNEQYF
.,TRBJ1-1,.,TRBV29-1,TGCAGCGTTGATGAGGGGGACACTGAAGCTTTCTTT,CSVDEGDTEAFF
.,TRBJ2-2,TRBD1,TRBV7-6,TGTGCCAGCAGCACCTACAGGGGATCGAACACCGGGGAGCTGTTTTTT,CASSTYRGSNTGELFF
.,TRBJ1-3,TRBD1,TRBV11-3,TGTGCCAGCAGCTCTGGGGGACAGTCTGGAAACACCATATATTTT,CASSSGGQSGNTIYF
.,TRBJ2-1,TRBD2,TRBV15,TGTGCCACCACCCAAAGCGGGGTGCCCTACAATGAGCAGTTCTTC,CATTQSGVPYNEQFF
once,TRBJ1-6,.,TRBV6-5,TGTGCCAGCAGTTCACAGGCTCCCCCAGGTTCACCCCTCCACTTT,CASSSQAPPGSPLHF
.,TRBJ1-1,TRBD1,TRBV28,TGTGCCAGCAGCATCACCGGGACAGTCGAAGCTTTCTTT,CASSITGTVEAFF
.,TRBJ2-1,.,TRBV14,TGTGCCAGCAGCCAATTTTCCCCCACAGGCGATGAGCAGTTCTTC,CASSQFSPTGDEQFF
once,TRBJ1-2,TRBD1,TRBV6-2/TRBV6-3,TGTGCCAGCAGTCCCCGGGGACAGGGGCTCTATGGCTACACCTTC,CASSPRGQGLYGYTF
.,TRBJ2-7,.,TRBV6-5,TGTGCCAGCAGCTTAACAGGCTACGAGCAGTACTTC,CASSLTGYEQYF
.,TRBJ1-3,.,TRBV12-3/TRBV12-4,TGTGCCAGCAGTTTATCGGGGGGGAACACCATATATTTT,CASSLSGGNTIYF
.,TRBJ1-6,.,TRBV5-1,TGCGCCAGCAGCTTGGAGGGGGGGGGTAATTCACCCCTCCACTTT,CASSLEGGGNSPLHF
.,TRBJ1-5,TRBD1,TRBV4-1,TGCGCCAGCAGCCAACGCAACCGGGACAGGGGTCCTCCTCTGCATTTT,CASSQRNRDRGPPLHF
.,TRBJ2-3,TRBD2,TRBV14,TGTGCCAGCAGCCTACTAGCGGGGGGGACAGATACGCAGTATTTT,CASSLLAGGTDTQYF
.,TRBJ2-3,.,TRBV7-3,TGTGCCAGCAGCTTAGGCCTAGCGAGAAGCACAGATACGCAGTATTTT,CASSLGLARSTDTQYF
.,TRBJ2-1,.,TRBV24-1,TGTGCCACCGCTAGGGGGGGGTGGCCTTACAATGAGCAGTTCTTC,CATARGGWPYNEQFF
.,TRBJ1-6,.,TRBV2,TGTGCCAGCAGCTCGGGACTCGAAGGCTCCTATAATTCACCCCTCCACTTT,CASSSGLEGSYNSPLHF
.,TRBJ2-7,.,TRBV9,TGTGCCAGCAGCGTAGCTGGGAACCCCCAGGGGCAGTACTTC,CASSVAGNPQGQYF
.,TRBJ2-1,.,TRBV7-2,TGTGCCAGCAGCTTAGTGGCTAGGCTGGATGAGCAGTTCTTC,CASSLVARLDEQFF
.,TRBJ2-3,TRBD2,TRBV14,TGTGCCAGCAGCCCGGGACTAGCAGCAGATACGCAGTATTTT,CASSPGLAADTQYF
medium-sized,TRBJ1-2,.,TRBV15,TGTGCCACCAGCGGGACATACGGTGGCTACACCTTC,CATSGTYGGYTF
.,TRBJ2-5,.,TRBV3-1/TRBV3-2,TGTGCCAGCAGCTACCCCCCCGAGCAAGAGACCCAGTACTTC,CASSYPPEQETQYF
.,TRBJ1-3,.,TRBV2,TGTGCCAGCAGAGGGACTGGGGGAAACACCATATATTTT,CASRGTGGNTIYF
few,TRBJ2-5,TRBD2,TRBV11-1,TGTGCCAGCAGCTGGAGGGCCCAGCGGGGGCTAGAGACCCAGTACTTC,CASSWRAQRGLETQYF
.,TRBJ1-2,.,TRBV29-1,TGCAGCCTCAGGGGAGATGGCTACACCTTC,CSLRGDGYTF
.,TRBJ2-6,.,TRBV3-1/TRBV3-2,TGTGCCAGCAGCCAATCAACCGGGAGTTCTGGGGCCAACGTCCTGACTTTC,CASSQSTGSSGANVLTF
.,TRBJ2-3,.,TRBV29-1,TGCAGCGTTGAAGTACAGGGCACAGATACGCAGTATTTT,CSVEVQGTDTQYF
few,TRBJ1-1,.,TRBV7-2,TGTGCCAGCAGCCCCAGTCGCTTCTCTAACACTGAAGCTTTCTTT,CASSPSRFSNTEAFF
.,TRBJ2-5,TRBD2,TRBV4-2,TGTGCCAGCAGCCAAGATTTGTGGGGGGGCCAAGAGACCCAGTACTTC,CASSQDLWGGQETQYF
.,TRBJ1-6,.,TRBV2,TGTGCCAGCAGTGCGACAGCGCTCTATAATTCACCCCTCCACTTT,CASSATALYNSPLHF
once,TRBJ2-1,TRBD1,TRBV12-3/TRBV12-4,TGTGCCAGCAGTTTGGGGACAGGGGCTGAGCAGTTCTTC,CASSLGTGAEQFF